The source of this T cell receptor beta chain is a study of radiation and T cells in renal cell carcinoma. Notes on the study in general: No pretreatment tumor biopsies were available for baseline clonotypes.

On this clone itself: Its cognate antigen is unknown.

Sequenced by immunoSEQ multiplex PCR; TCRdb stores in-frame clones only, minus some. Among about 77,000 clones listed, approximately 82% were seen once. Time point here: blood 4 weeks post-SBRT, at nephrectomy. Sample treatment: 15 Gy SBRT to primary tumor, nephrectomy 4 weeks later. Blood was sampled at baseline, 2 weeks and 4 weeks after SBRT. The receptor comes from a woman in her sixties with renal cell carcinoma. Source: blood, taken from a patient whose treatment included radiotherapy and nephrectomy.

The CDR3 here is CASSLARDGLSIDRVRETQYF. The DNA of the CDR3 is TGTGCCAGCAGCTTAGCTCGGGACGGTCTCTCTATTGACAGGGTCAGAGAGACCCAGTACTTC. The chain has TRBV7-2 and TRBJ2-5, with 7 bases lining up with TRBD1. Germline V lookup: CDR1 SGHTA, CDR2 FQGNSA. The CDR3 extends over 21 amino acids. The ends lost 0 bases at V and 4 bases at J; junction bases unmatched: 23.